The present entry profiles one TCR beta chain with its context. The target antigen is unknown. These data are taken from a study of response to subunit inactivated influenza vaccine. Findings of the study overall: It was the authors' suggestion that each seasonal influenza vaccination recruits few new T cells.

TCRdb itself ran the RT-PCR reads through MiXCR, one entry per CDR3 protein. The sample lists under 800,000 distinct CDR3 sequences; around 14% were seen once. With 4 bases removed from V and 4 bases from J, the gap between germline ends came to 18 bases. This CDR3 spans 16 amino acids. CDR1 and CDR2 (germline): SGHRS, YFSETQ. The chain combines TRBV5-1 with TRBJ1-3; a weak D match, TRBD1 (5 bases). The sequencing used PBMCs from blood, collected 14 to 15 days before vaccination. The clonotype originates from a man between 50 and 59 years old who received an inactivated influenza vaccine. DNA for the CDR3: TGCGCCAGCAGCCCGGACACTACGCTTTCGGGAAACACCATATATTTT. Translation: CASSPDTTLSGNTIYF.